Below, 10 T cell receptor beta chains from the same sample are listed, as sequenced in a study of spatial heterogeneity in lung cancer (dated by TCRdb to between 2017 and 2020). In light of the paper, this sample's time point label describes: sample taken at primary tumor resection. For TCR sequencing, whole RNA was extracted from tumor and nontumor lung tissue, or from cryopreserved PBMC samples, and no cell sorting was done. Libraries were prepared through 5' RACE. The sequencer listed for this sample is NextSeq 500. TCRdb trimmed the raw reads at Q25, called clones with MiXCR and kept productive beta chains. Identical CDR3 protein sequences are pooled into one entry, listed with their most common genes and DNA. This sample holds more than 8,000 distinct CDR3 sequences; roughly 6% were observed only once. About a quarter of the sample is taken by the ten largest. Sequenced here: PBMCs, sampled at surgery. The receptors come from a male donor with early-stage non-small cell lung cancer.

This clonotype was counted ten times or more. This chain links TRBV14 with TRBJ2-1; 7 bases are a match to TRBD2. CDR3 length: 14 amino acids. The V segment lost 7 bases and the J segment 5 bases; nucleotides outside the gene matches: 8. Germline CDR1 SGHDN, CDR2 FVKESK. CDR3 amino acids: CASKGLGSHNEQFF. The CDR3 DNA reads as TGTGCCAGCAAAGGACTAGGTAGCCACAATGAGCAGTTCTTC.

This clonotype was observed many times. The chain recombines TRBV9 with TRBJ2-2; unclear D gene. The CDR3 is 13 residues long. Trimming pared 2 bases from V and 6 bases from J, leaving 8 bases between. Germline loops: CDR1 SGDLS, CDR2 YYNGEE. The DNA of the CDR3 is TGTGCCAGCAGCGTCTCGTTCCCCGGGGAGCTGTTTTTT. Its translation is CASSVSFPGELFF.

Here the CDR3 reads CSASPRENYGYTF. CDR3 sequence (DNA): TGCAGTGCTTCCCCTAGGGAAAACTATGGCTACACCTTC. The rearrangement links TRBV20-1 to TRBJ1-2; no definite D call. This CDR3 is 13 amino acids long. The germline V and J ends were trimmed by 5 bases and 2 bases, with 12 bases remaining between them. Germline V CDR1 and CDR2: DFQATT, SNEGSKA (reference sequence).

The genes are TRBV7-2 and TRBJ1-6, with D possibly TRBD1 on 6 matching bases. This CDR3 has 14 amino acids. Trimming cost V 2 bases and J 9 bases, with 11 bases left between them. Germline loops: CDR1 SGHTA, CDR2 FQGNSA. In DNA form, the CDR3 reads TGTGCCAGCAGCTTAAGACAGGAGGTTTCACCCCTCCACTTT. As protein: CASSLRQEVSPLHF.

This clonotype was seen ten or more times. The chain employs TRBV28 and TRBJ2-1; D gene uncertain. The germline V gene has CDR1 MDHEN and CDR2 SYDVKM. V dropped 2 bases and J dropped 10 bases, with 9 bases sitting between them. This CDR3 contains 12 residues. The CDR3 is CASSLDPSEQFF. The CDR3, as DNA: TGTGCCAGCAGTTTAGACCCGAGCGAGCAGTTCTTC.

In its sample, this clonotype was seen many times. V is TRBV29-1 and J is TRBJ2-5; 7 bases agree with TRBD1. Germline trimming cut 0 bases from V and 9 bases from J; bases unmatched to any gene: 10. Germline V gene lookup returns CDR1 SQVTM and CDR2 ANQGSEA. The CDR3 extends over 14 amino acids. DNA of the CDR3: TGCAGCGTTGAAGAGGGACAGCCCCTGAGGGCCCAGTACTTC. It specifies CSVEEGQPLRAQYF.

This clonotype was found many times. This chain uses TRBV28 with TRBJ2-7; the match to TRBD1 covers 10 bases. Per the germline V gene, CDR1 is MDHEN and CDR2 is SYDVKM. V lost 3 bases to trimming and J lost 4 bases; unmatched junction nucleotides: 3. The CDR3 is 14 amino acids. The CDR3 loop reads CASSLTGGFYEQYF. In DNA, the CDR3 is TGTGCCAGCAGTTTGACAGGGGGCTTTTACGAGCAGTACTTC.

Details on this clonotype: A much more abundant neighbour one base away suggests this may be a read error. The chain is built from TRBV4-1 and TRBJ2-7; D may be TRBD2 (5 bases). This CDR3 region has 14 residues. Looked up from germline, CDR1 is MGHRA and CDR2 is YSYEKL. Trimming stripped 2 bases from V and 4 bases from J, with 12 bases between. This chain's CDR3 is CASSQQRINYEQYF. CDR3 coding DNA: TGCGCCAGCAGCCAACAGCGGATAAATTACGAGCAGTACTTC.

This clonotype was counted at least ten times. The V and J genes are TRBV20-1 and TRBJ2-1; 8 bases fit TRBD1. Germline-derived CDR1 and CDR2 are DFQATT and SNEGSKA (reference sequence). After removal of 4 bases from V and 0 bases from J, the junction contained 8 bases not matched to a gene. The length of the CDR3 is 16 residues. DNA of the CDR3: TGCAGTGCTACGGGTCGACAGGGGCCCTCCTACAATGAGCAGTTCTTC. Translating it yields CSATGRQGPSYNEQFF.

This clonotype was counted between two and nine times. The chain has TRBV29-1 and TRBJ2-1; 7 nucleotides agree with TRBD2. After removal of 4 bases from V and 4 bases from J, the junction contained 10 bases not matched to a gene. Germline CDR1 and CDR2: SQVTM and ANQGSEA. The CDR3 spans 15 residues. This CDR3 is CSVAPPGGGYNEQFF. In nucleotides, the CDR3 is TGCAGCGTTGCTCCTCCTGGCGGGGGATACAATGAGCAGTTCTTC.